These 2 T cell receptor beta chains came from one sample sequenced in a study of cytomegalovirus exposure and HLA in healthy donors. This table comes from immunoSEQ multiplex PCR, and its TCRdb copy is limited to in-frame clones, with some not included. The data contain 70,000 to 80,000 clones, 90% to 95% of them singletons. The sample was PBMCs. Every receptor here comes from a young woman in good health and CMV-seropositive.

The V call is TRBV19, the J call TRBJ2-3; a possible D gene is TRBD1 (6 bases). V lost 4 bases and J 0 bases, leaving 14 bases between the germline ends. The germline gives CDR1 LNHDA, CDR2 SQIVND (reference sequence). CDR3 length: 16 amino acids. The CDR3 sequence: CASSKSHRASTDTQYF. The DNA for the CDR3 is TGTGCCAGTAGTAAGTCCCACAGGGCTAGCACAGATACGCAGTATTTT.

The chain couples TRBV25-1 to TRBJ2-7; 11 bases fit TRBD1. The V gene's germline CDR1 is MGHDK and CDR2 SYGVNS. The V gene end was trimmed by 5 bases and the J gene end by 7 bases; junction bases not matched to a gene: 13. This CDR3 has 16 amino acids. The CDR3 DNA reads TGTGCCAGCAGTCCTTACATGGGACAGGGGGTTCTGGAGCAGTACTTC. Translation: CASSPYMGQGVLEQYF.